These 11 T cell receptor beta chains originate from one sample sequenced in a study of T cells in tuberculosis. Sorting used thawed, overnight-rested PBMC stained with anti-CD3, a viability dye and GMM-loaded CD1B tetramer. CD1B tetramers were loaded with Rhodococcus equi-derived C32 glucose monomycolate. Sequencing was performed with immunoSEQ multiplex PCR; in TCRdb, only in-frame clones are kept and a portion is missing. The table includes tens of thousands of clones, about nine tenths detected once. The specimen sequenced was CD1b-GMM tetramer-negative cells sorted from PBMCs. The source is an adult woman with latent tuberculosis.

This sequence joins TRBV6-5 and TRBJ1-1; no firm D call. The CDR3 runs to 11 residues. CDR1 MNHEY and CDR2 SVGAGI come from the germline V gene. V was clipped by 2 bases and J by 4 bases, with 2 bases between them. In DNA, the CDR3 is TGTGCCAGCAGTTACCTCACTGAAGCTTTCTTT. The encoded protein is CASSYLTEAFF.

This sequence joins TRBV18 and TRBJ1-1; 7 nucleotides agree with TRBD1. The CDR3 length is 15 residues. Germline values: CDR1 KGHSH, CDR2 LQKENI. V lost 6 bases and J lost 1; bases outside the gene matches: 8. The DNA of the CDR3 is TGTGCCAGCTCGCCCCAGGGGGTGGCGAACACTGAAGCTTTCTTT. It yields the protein CASSPQGVANTEAFF.

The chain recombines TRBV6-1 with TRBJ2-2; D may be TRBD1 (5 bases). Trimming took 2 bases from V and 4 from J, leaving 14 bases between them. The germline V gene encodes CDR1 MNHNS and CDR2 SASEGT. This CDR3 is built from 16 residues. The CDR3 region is CASSEKGLRGTGELFF. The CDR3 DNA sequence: TGTGCCAGCAGTGAAAAGGGGCTTAGGGGCACCGGGGAGCTGTTTTTT.

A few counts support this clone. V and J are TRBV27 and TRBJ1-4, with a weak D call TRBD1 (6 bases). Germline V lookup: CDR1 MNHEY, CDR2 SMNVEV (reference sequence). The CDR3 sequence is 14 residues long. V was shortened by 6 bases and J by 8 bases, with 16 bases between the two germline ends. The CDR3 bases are TGTGCCAGCAGGAGACAGGCGGTTCCGGAAAAACTGTTTTTT. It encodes CASRRQAVPEKLFF.

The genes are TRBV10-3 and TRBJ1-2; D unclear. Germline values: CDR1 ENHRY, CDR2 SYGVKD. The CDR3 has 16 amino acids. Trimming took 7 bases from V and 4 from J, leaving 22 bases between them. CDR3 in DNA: TGTGCCATCAAACTACCGTCGCGGAGTGCTAGCTATGGCTACACCTTC. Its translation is CAIKLPSRSASYGYTF.

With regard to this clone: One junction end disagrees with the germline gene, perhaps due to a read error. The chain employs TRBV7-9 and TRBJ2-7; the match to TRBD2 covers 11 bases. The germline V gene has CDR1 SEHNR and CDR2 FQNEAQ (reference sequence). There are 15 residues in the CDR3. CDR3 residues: CASSLAGGNTYEQYF. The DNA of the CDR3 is TGTGCCAGCAGCCTAGCGGGGGGAAATACCTACGAGCAGTACTTC. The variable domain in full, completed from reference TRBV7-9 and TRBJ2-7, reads DTGVSQNPRHKITKRGQNVTFRCDPISEHNRLYWYRQTLGQGPEFLTYFQNEAQLEKSRLLSDRFSAERPKGSFSTLEIQRTEQGDSAMYLCASSLAGGNTYEQYFGPGTRLTVT.

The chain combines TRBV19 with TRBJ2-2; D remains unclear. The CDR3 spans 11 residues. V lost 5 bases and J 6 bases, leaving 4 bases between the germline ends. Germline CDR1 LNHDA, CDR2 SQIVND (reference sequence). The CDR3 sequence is CASSSAGELFF. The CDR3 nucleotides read TGTGCCAGTAGTTCGGCCGGGGAGCTGTTTTTT.

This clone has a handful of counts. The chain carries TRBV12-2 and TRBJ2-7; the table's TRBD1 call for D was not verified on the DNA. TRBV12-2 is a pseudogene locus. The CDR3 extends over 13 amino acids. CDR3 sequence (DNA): TGTGCAAGTCGCCCAAGAACAGGGGACGAGCAGTACTTC. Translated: CASRPRTGDEQYF.

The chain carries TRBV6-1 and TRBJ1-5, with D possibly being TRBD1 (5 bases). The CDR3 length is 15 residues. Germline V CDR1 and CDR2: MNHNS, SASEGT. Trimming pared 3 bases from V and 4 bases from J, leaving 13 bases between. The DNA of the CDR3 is TGTGCCAGCAGTGAGGCCGGGGGGAAGAATCAGCCCCAGCATTTT. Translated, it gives CASSEAGGKNQPQHF.

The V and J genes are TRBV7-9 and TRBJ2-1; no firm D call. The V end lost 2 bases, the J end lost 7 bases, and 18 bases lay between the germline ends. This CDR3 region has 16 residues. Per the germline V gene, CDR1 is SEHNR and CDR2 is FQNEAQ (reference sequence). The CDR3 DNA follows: TGTGCCAGCAGCTTATTCCGGTTGCGAGGTCGGAATGAGCAGTTCTTC. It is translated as CASSLFRLRGRNEQFF.

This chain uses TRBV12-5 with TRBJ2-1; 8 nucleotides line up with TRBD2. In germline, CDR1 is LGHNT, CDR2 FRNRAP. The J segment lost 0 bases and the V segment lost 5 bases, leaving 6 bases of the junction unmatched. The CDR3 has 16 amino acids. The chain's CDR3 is CASGRTSGSSYNEQFF. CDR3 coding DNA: TGTGCTAGTGGTCGAACTAGCGGTAGCTCCTACAATGAGCAGTTCTTC.